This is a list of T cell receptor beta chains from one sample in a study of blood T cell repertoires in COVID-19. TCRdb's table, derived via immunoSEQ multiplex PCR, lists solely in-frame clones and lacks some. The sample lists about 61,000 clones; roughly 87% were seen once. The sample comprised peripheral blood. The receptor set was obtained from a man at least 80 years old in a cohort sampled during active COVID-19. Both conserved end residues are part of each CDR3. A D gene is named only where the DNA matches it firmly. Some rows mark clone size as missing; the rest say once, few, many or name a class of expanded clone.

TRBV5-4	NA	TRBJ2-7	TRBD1	CASSRRDRGMHEQYF	TGTGCCAGCAGCAGGAGGGACAGGGGCATGCACGAGCAGTACTTC
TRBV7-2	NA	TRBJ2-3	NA	CASSLTSLGTDTQYF	TGTGCCAGCAGCTTAACTAGTCTTGGCACAGATACGCAGTATTTT
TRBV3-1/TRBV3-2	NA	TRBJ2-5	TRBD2	CASSQDLPSGGAETQYF	TGTGCCAGCAGCCAAGATCTCCCTAGCGGGGGGGCCGAGACCCAGTACTTC
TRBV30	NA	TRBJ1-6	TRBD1	CAWSITGGLYSPLHF	TGTGCCTGGAGTATCACAGGGGGCCTTTATTCACCCCTCCACTTT
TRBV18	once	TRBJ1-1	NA	CASSPNTGVRMNTEAFF	TGTGCCAGCTCACCGAATACAGGTGTTAGAATGAACACTGAAGCTTTCTTT
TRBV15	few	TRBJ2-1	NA	CATSREPSAHNEQFF	TGTGCCACCAGCAGAGAGCCTAGCGCCCACAATGAGCAGTTCTTC
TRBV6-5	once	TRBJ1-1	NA	CASSPPGGRTEAFF	TGTGCCAGCAGCCCGCCCGGGGGGCGGACTGAAGCTTTCTTT
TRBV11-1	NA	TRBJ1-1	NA	CASSLDRVVLATEAFF	TGTGCCAGCAGCTTAGACAGGGTGGTTTTGGCCACTGAAGCTTTCTTT
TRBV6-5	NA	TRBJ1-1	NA	CASSYGRILNTEAFF	TGTGCCAGCAGTTACGGTAGAATACTAAACACTGAAGCTTTCTTT
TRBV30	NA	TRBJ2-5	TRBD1	CAWNRGTQETQYF	TGTGCCTGGAACAGGGGGACGCAAGAGACCCAGTACTTC
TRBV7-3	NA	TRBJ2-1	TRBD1	CASSLAGGSEQFF	TGTGCCAGCAGCTTAGCAGGGGGCAGTGAGCAGTTCTTC
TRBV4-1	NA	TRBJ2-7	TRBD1	CASSQPRDSRYEQYF	TGCGCCAGCAGCCAACCCAGGGACAGTCGATACGAGCAGTACTTC
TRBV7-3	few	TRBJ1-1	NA	CASSLTGTKNTEAFF	TGTGCCAGCAGCTTAACCGGGACAAAGAACACTGAAGCTTTCTTT
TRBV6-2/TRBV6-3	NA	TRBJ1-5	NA	CASSPAVDLEPQHF	TGTGCCAGCAGTCCGGCCGTGGACTTAGAGCCCCAGCATTTT
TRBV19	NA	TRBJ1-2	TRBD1	CASTGGQGARGYTF	TGTGCCAGTACCGGGGGACAGGGGGCAAGAGGCTACACCTTC
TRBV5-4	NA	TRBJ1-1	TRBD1	CASSPTGGLNTEAFF	TGTGCCAGCAGCCCGACAGGGGGCTTGAACACTGAAGCTTTCTTT
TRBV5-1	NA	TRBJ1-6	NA	CASSSGDANTYNSPLHF	TGCGCCAGCAGCTCCGGAGACGCTAACACCTATAATTCACCCCTCCACTTT
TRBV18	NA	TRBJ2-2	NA	CASSPNTLAGNTGELFF	TGTGCCAGCTCACCAAATACCCTGGCGGGGAACACCGGGGAGCTGTTTTTT
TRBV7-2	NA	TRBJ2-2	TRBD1	CASSTGQMNTGELFF	TGTGCCAGCAGCACGGGACAGATGAACACCGGGGAGCTGTTTTTT
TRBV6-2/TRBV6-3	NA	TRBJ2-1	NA	CASSYSVAEQFF	TGTGCCAGCAGTTACTCGGTCGCGGAGCAGTTCTTC
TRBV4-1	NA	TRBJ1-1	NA	CASSQDLRVGNTEAFF	TGCGCCAGCAGCCAAGATCTTCGGGTGGGGAACACTGAAGCTTTCTTT
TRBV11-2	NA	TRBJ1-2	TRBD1	CASRQGQGIYGYTF	TGTGCCAGCAGACAGGGACAGGGGATCTATGGCTACACCTTC
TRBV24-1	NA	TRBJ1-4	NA	CATSDYGAGSNEKLFF	TGTGCCACCAGTGACTATGGGGCAGGCTCTAATGAAAAACTGTTTTTT
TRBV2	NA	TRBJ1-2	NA	CASSEVQDTYGYTF	TGTGCCAGCAGTGAAGTGCAGGACACCTATGGCTACACCTTC
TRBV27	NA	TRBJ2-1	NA	CASSFRGQGNEQFF	TGTGCCAGCAGTTTTAGAGGTCAGGGCAATGAGCAGTTCTTC
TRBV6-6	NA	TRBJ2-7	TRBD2	CASSYPSSGSYEQYF	TGTGCCAGCAGTTACCCATCTAGCGGGAGCTACGAGCAGTACTTC
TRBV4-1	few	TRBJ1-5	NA	CASSHLDSLDQPQHF	TGCGCCAGCAGCCATTTGGACAGCTTGGATCAGCCCCAGCATTTT
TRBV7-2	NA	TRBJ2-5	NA	CASSLQWYQETQYF	TGTGCCAGCAGTCTACAGTGGTACCAAGAGACCCAGTACTTC
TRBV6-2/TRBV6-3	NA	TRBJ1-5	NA	CASSSHRVDNQPQHF	TGTGCCAGCAGTTCCCACAGGGTCGACAATCAGCCCCAGCATTTT
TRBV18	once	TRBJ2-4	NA	CASSPPSDKQNIQYF	TGTGCCAGCTCACCACCATCGGACAAACAAAACATTCAGTACTTC
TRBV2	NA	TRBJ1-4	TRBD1	CASSRDSNEKLFF	TGTGCCAGCTCCCGGGACAGTAATGAAAAACTGTTTTTT
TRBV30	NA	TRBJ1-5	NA	CAWSVRDNQPQHF	TGTGCCTGGAGTGTCAGGGACAATCAGCCCCAGCATTTT
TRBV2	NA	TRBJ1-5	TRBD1	CASSPGQNNQPQHF	TGTGCCAGCAGCCCGGGACAGAACAATCAGCCCCAGCATTTT
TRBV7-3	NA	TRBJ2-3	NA	CASSPPGGQNTQYF	TGTGCCAGCAGCCCCCCAGGAGGGCAAAATACGCAGTATTTT
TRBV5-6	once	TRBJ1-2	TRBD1	CASSLDRGPLGYTF	TGTGCCAGCAGCTTAGACAGGGGTCCCCTTGGCTACACCTTC
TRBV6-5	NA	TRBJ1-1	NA	CASRRKGAGAEAFF	TGTGCCAGCAGACGGAAAGGGGCTGGGGCTGAAGCTTTCTTT
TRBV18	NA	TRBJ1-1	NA	CASSLAGTPNTEAFF	TGTGCCAGCTCACTCGCCGGGACACCAAACACTGAAGCTTTCTTT
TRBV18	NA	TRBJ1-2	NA	CASSPTTESNYGYTF	TGTGCCAGCTCACCTACGACAGAGTCTAACTATGGCTACACCTTC
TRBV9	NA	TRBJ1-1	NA	CASSVSTGYGSTEAFF	TGTGCCAGCAGCGTTTCTACAGGGTATGGTAGCACTGAAGCTTTCTTT
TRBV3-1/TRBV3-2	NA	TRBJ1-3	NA	CASSQAQGSGNTIYF	TGTGCCAGCAGCCAAGCTCAGGGCTCTGGAAACACCATATATTTT
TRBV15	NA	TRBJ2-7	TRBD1	CATSRAIGGTGSYEQYF	TGTGCCACCAGCAGAGCAATAGGCGGGACAGGGAGCTACGAGCAGTACTTC
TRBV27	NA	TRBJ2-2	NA	CASSPTANTGELFF	TGTGCCAGCAGTCCTACCGCGAACACCGGGGAGCTGTTTTTT
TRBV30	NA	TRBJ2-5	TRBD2	CAWSIYLRRGDETQYF	TGTGCCTGGAGTATTTATCTGAGGCGGGGGGACGAGACCCAGTACTTC
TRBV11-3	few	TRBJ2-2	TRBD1	CASSPGGTGVTGELFF	TGTGCCAGCAGCCCTGGAGGGACAGGTGTCACCGGGGAGCTGTTTTTT
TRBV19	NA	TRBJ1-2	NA	CASSGPTWVGGYTF	TGTGCCAGTAGTGGCCCAACCTGGGTGGGCGGCTACACCTTC